A single sample gave rise to the 8 T cell receptor beta chains below, sequenced in a study of glioma-infiltrating T cells. The iRepertoire nested amplicon-rescue multiplex PCR amplified TCR alpha and beta CDR3s from RNA. TCRdb re-called the multiplex PCR reads with MiXCR, one entry per CDR3 protein. The sample records about 93,000 distinct CDR3 sequences, 35% to 45% being singletons. The material sequenced was glioma tissue, nonneoplastic brain tissue, or PBMCs (not recorded which). These receptors originate from a human donor with low-grade glioma or glioblastoma, undergoing nonglioma brain surgery, or in good health (not recorded which).

This clonotype has ten or more counts. This chain connects TRBV7-2 to TRBJ1-1, with D perhaps TRBD1 (5 bases). The CDR3 contains 16 residues. In germline, CDR1 is SGHTA, CDR2 FQGNSA. Trimming removed 5 bases from V and 0 bases from J, with 16 bases in between. The CDR3: CASSPLAGTLNTEAFF. CDR3 sequence (DNA): TGTGCCAGCAGCCCACTCGCCGGGACTTTGAACACTGAAGCTTTCTTT.

The table lists this clonotype with many counts. Possible read error: a much larger clone is one base away. The CDR3 here is CSARASGGKRTIYF. In DNA, the CDR3 is TGCAGTGCTAGAGCCTCCGGAGGGAAGAGGACCATATATTTT. The V gene is TRBV20-1, the J gene TRBJ1-3, with no clear D. V gave up 1 base and J gave up 10 bases, with 17 bases separating them. This CDR3 region has 14 residues. Germline V CDR1 and CDR2: DFQATT, SNEGSKA (reference sequence).

In this sample, this clonotype turned up many times. J is TRBJ2-1 and V is TRBV7-6; weak D call: TRBD2 (5 bases). The V end lost 4 bases, the J end lost 6 bases, and 7 bases lay between the germline ends. Germline V gene sequence: CDR1 SGHVS, CDR2 FNYEAQ. The CDR3 loop spans 12 amino acids. The chain's CDR3 is CASSSSTNEQFF. In DNA form, the CDR3 reads TGTGCCAGCAGCTCTAGCACCAATGAGCAGTTCTTC.

This clonotype was observed at least ten times. The chain uses TRBV28 and TRBJ2-3; 7 bases align to TRBD1. CDR1 is MDHEN and CDR2 is SYDVKM in the germline V gene. Unmatched junction bases numbered 9, after V lost 6 bases and J lost 3 bases. The CDR3 runs 15 residues. The CDR3, as DNA: TGTGCCAGCAGCGCAGGGGGTTGGAGTACAGATACGCAGTATTTT. Encoded protein: CASSAGGWSTDTQYF.

Only one count was recorded for this clonotype. An end of the junction differs from the germline gene, which may be a read error. The V call is TRBV19, the J call TRBJ2-3; a weak D match, TRBD1 (5 bases). Germline assignment: CDR1 LNHDA and CDR2 SQIVND (reference sequence). This CDR3 has 14 residues. The CDR3 sequence: CASGMQGAADKQYF. CDR3 nucleotides: TGTGCCAGTGGTATGCAGGGCGCCGCAGATAAGCAGTATTTT.

The chain is built from TRBV6-1 and TRBJ2-1, with TRBD2 matching over 10 bases. There are 12 residues in the CDR3. Germline V CDR1 and CDR2: MNHNS, SASEGT. V lost 5 bases to trimming and J lost 12 bases; unmatched junction nucleotides: 4. The CDR3 loop is CASSLAGAGQFF. CDR3 nucleotide sequence: TGTGCCAGCAGTCTAGCGGGAGCTGGGCAGTTCTTC.

In regard to this clonotype: This may stem from a read error, because a much larger clone lies one nucleotide away. V is TRBV11-1 and J is TRBJ2-1; possible D gene TRBD2, 6 bases. The CDR3 sequence is 15 residues long. CDR1 SGHAT and CDR2 FQDESV come from the germline V gene (reference sequence). CDR3 nucleotide sequence: TGTGCCAGCGCCTCCTGGGACTCGGACGACAATGAGCAGCTCTTC. Residues: CASASWDSDDNEQLF.

This clonotype has a single count. The gene calls are TRBV15 and TRBJ1-1, with 7 bases fitting TRBD1. The germline V gene has CDR1 LNHNV and CDR2 YYDKDF (reference sequence). This CDR3 contains 13 residues. The CDR3 loop is CTSRGTERVGAFF. The CDR3 bases are TGTACCAGCAGAGGGACAGAGAGAGTTGGAGCTTTCTTT.